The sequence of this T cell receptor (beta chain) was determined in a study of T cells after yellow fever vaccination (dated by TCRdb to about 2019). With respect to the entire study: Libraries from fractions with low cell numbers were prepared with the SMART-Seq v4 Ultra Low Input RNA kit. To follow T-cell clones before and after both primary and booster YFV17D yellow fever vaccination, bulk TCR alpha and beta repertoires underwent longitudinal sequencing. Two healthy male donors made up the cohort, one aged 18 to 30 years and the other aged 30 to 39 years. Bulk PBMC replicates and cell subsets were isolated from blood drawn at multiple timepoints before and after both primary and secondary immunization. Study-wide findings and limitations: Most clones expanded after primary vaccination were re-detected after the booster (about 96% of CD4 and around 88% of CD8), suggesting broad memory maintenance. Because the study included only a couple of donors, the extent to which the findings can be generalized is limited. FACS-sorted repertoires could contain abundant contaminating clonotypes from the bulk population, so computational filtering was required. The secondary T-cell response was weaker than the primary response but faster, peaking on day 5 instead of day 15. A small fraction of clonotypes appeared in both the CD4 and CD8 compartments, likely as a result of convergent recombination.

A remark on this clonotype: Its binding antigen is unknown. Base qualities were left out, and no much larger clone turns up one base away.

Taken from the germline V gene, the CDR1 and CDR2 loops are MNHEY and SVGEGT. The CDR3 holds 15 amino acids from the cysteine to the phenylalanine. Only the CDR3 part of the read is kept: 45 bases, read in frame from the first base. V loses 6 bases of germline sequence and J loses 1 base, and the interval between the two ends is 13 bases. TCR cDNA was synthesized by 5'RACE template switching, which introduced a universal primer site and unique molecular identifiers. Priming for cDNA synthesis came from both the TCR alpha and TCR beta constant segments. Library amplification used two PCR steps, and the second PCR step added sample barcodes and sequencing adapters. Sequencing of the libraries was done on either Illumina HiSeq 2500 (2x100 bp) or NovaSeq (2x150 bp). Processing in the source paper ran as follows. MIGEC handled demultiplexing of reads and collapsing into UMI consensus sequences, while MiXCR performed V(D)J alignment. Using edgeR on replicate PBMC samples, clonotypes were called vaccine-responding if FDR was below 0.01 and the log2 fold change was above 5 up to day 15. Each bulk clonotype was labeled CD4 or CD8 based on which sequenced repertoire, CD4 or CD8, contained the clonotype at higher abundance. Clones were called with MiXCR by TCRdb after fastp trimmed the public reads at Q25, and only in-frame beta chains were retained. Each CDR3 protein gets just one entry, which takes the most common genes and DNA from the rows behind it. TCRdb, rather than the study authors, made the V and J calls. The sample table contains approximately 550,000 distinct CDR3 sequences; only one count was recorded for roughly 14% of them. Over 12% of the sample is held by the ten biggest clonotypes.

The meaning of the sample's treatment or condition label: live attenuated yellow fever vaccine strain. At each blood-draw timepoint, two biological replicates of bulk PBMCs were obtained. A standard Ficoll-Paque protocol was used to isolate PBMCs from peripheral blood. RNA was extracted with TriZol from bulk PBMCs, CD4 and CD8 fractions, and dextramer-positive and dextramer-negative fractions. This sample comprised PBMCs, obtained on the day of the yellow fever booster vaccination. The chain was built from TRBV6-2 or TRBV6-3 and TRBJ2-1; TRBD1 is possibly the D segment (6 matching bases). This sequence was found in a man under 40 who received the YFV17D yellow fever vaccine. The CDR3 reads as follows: CASRQQGNSYNEQFF. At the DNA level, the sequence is TGTGCCAGCAGACAACAGGGCAATTCCTACAATGAGCAGTTCTTC.